One sample yielded the 15 T cell receptor beta chains listed below, sequenced in a study of blood T cell repertoires in COVID-19 (dated by TCRdb to 2019 to 2021). To prepare the library, the immunoSEQ multiplex PCR assay was applied. Held by TCRdb, this immuneACCESS table contains in-frame sequences only and omits some clones. Under half of the omission traces to an unresolved V gene where checked; the cause of the rest is unknown. The sample has about 260,000 clones on record, around 84% of them singletons. The top ten constitute 3.5% to 5% of the sample. Sequences were obtained from PBMCs or T cells enriched from blood (not recorded which). These receptor sequences come from a man aged 25-45 years with acute COVID-19.

This chain joins TRBV3-1 (or the pseudogene TRBV3-2) and TRBJ1-4; perhaps TRBD1 as D (6 bases). Germline V lookup: CDR1 LGHDT, CDR2 YNNKEL (reference sequence). This CDR3 is built from 12 residues. The V end was cut by 5 bases, the J end by 7 bases, with 8 bases between. DNA of the CDR3: TGTGCCAGCAGCGCGACAGGTGAAAAACTGTTTTTT. Residues: CASSATGEKLFF.

V is TRBV18 and J is TRBJ2-5; the match to TRBD1 covers 7 bases. This CDR3 is 14 amino acids long. The germline CDR1 and CDR2 sequences are KGHSH and LQKENI. The ends lost 4 bases at V and 2 bases at J; junction bases unmatched: 4. Here the CDR3 reads CASSRTGGQETQYF. The CDR3 DNA sequence: TGTGCCAGCTCACGGACAGGTGGGCAAGAGACCCAGTACTTC.

This clone has a single count. V is TRBV29-1 and J is TRBJ1-1; D is ambiguous. V lost 6 bases, J lost 6 bases, and 8 bases lay in between. The CDR3 has 10 residues. The germline CDR1 and CDR2 sequences are SQVTM and ANQGSEA. CDR3 bases: TGCAGCGTCGAAAAGCCTGAAGCTTTCTTT. Translated, it gives CSVEKPEAFF.

This rearrangement joins TRBV12-3 or TRBV12-4 to TRBJ1-1, with a tentative D call TRBD1 (5 bases). V gave up 6 bases and J gave up 4 bases, with 9 bases separating them. CDR3 size: 12 residues. CDR3 sequence reads: CASSQGGTEAFF. CDR3 bases: TGTGCCAGCAGCCAGGGCGGCACTGAAGCTTTCTTT.

The rearrangement links TRBV7-6 to TRBJ2-1; D is unresolved. This CDR3 region has 13 residues. In germline, CDR1 is SGHVS, CDR2 FNYEAQ. V gave up 2 bases and J gave up 3 bases, with 5 bases separating them. The CDR3 region has the DNA TGTGCCAGCAGCTTAACTGGCTACAATGAGCAGTTCTTC. It codes for CASSLTGYNEQFF.

This sequence joins TRBV5-1 and TRBJ1-5; 7 bases are a match to TRBD1. The CDR3 covers 15 residues. Germline loops: CDR1 SGHRS, CDR2 YFSETQ. V shed 4 bases, J shed 3 bases, and the junction held 7 bases outside the gene matches. The CDR3, as DNA: TGCGCCAGCAGCCCCGGGGACAGCACCAATCAGCCCCAGCATTTT. Its protein is CASSPGDSTNQPQHF.

The chain uses TRBV2 and TRBJ2-3; a weak D match, TRBD1 (6 bases). The CDR3 totals 14 residues. Trimming stripped 5 bases from V and 2 bases from J, with 11 bases between. Germline V gene data show CDR1 as SNHLY and CDR2 as FYNNEI. The CDR3 DNA sequence: TGTGCCAGCAGTAGTAACAGGGACACAGATACGCAGTATTTT. Amino acids: CASSSNRDTDTQYF.

The chain is built from TRBV6-2 or TRBV6-3 and TRBJ2-7, with D uncertain. This CDR3 has 14 residues. V was shortened by 2 bases and J by 4 bases, with 12 bases between the two germline ends. Germline V gene sequence: CDR1 MNHEY, CDR2 SVGEGT. As DNA, the CDR3 is TGTGCCAGCAGTTACAACAGAGATTGTTACGAGCAGTACGTC. The encoded protein is CASSYNRDCYEQYV.

V and J are TRBV4-3 and TRBJ1-2; D ambiguous. Germline V gene sequence: CDR1 LGHNA, CDR2 YSLEER. Trimming removed 1 base at V and 9 bases at J, with 12 bases between. The CDR3 contains 13 residues. The CDR3 reads CASSQVGKESYTF. The CDR3 nucleotides are TGCGCCAGCAGCCAAGTCGGGAAAGAGAGCTACACCTTC.

The gene calls are TRBV6-2 or TRBV6-3 and TRBJ1-5; the match to TRBD1 covers 7 bases. With V trimmed by 2 bases and J by 0 bases, 4 bases remained unmatched. The CDR3 contains 16 residues. Per germline, CDR1 MNHEY and CDR2 SVGEGT. For the CDR3, the DNA is TGTGCCAGCAGTTACCCTGGACAGGTTAGCAATCAGCCCCAGCATTTT. Encoded protein: CASSYPGQVSNQPQHF.

V is TRBV21-1 and J is TRBJ2-1; the listed D gene, TRBD1, was not tested against the DNA. TRBV21-1 is termed a pseudogene. This CDR3 has 15 residues. CDR3 DNA: TGTGCCAGCAGCCACCGGGACAGGGGTGAGAATGAGCAGTTCTTC. Protein: CASSHRDRGENEQFF.

The chain is built from TRBV4-3 and TRBJ1-2; 11 bases are a match to TRBD1. Germline V lookup: CDR1 LGHNA, CDR2 YSLEER. The V segment lost 2 bases and the J segment 7 bases; nucleotides outside the gene matches: 6. This CDR3 comprises 15 residues. For the CDR3, the DNA is TGCGCCAGCAGCCAAACCGGACAGGGGGCCTCTGGCTACACCTTC. Translated, it gives CASSQTGQGASGYTF.

Here the CDR3 DNA reads TGTGCCATCAGTGGACTAGCGGGCGCCGGGGAGCTGTTTTTT. It specifies CAISGLAGAGELFF. The chain recombines TRBV10-3 with TRBJ2-2; TRBD2 matches 10 bases. The J segment lost 6 bases and the V segment lost 4 bases, leaving 2 bases of the junction unmatched. The V gene's germline CDR1 is ENHRY and CDR2 SYGVKD. This CDR3 has 14 amino acids.

The chain is built from TRBV30 and TRBJ2-1, with 7 bases matching TRBD2. CDR1 is GTSNPN, CDR2 SVGIG, per germline (reference sequence). This CDR3 contains 13 residues. With V trimmed by 0 bases and J by 6 bases, 2 bases remained unmatched. CDR3 region: CAWSVPGGNEQFF. The CDR3 DNA sequence: TGTGCCTGGAGTGTACCGGGGGGCAATGAGCAGTTCTTC.

J is TRBJ2-2 and V is TRBV19, with 9 bases identical to TRBD2. This CDR3 is 15 amino acids long. Trimming took 6 bases from V and 7 from J; bases not matched to a gene: 9. In germline, CDR1 is LNHDA, CDR2 SQIVND (reference sequence). CDR3 loop: CASRSGGTLNGELFF. For the CDR3, the DNA is TGTGCCAGTAGGAGCGGGGGGACTCTCAACGGGGAGCTGTTTTTT.